This T cell receptor (beta chain) was sequenced for a study of metastatic and nonmetastatic thyroid tumors (dated by TCRdb to the early 2020s). With respect to the entire study: The researchers compared repertoires between peripheral blood samples and tumor or nodule tissue samples from patients with malignant or benign thyroid disease. Here is what the overall study found, with its caveats: In both blood and tumor samples, TCR beta diversity was reported to be significantly higher in malignant tumors than in benign nodules.

The library came from PCR. Sequencing relied on an Illumina HiSeq 4000. The TCR beta-chain CDR3 region of each patient was profiled by high-throughput sequencing. Concerning the study's data processing: A classifier to discriminate distant-metastatic papillary thyroid cancer patients was built from CDR3 differences across clinicopathological groups. The Shannon index was used to assess repertoire diversity, and the Morisita-Horn index was used to assess tumor-blood repertoire similarity. In-frame beta chains were kept once TCRdb had trimmed the public reads at Q25 with fastp and called clones with MiXCR. These V and J calls derive from TCRdb rather than the authors' analysis. This sample is represented by tens of thousands of clones; less than 25% of them were singletons. The leading ten clones occupy over 2% of the sample. Relative to germline, V is 5 bases shorter and J is 2 bases shorter, with 13 bases between their ends. CDR1 MNHNS and CDR2 SASEGT are derived from the germline V gene. The CDR3 holds 15 amino acids from the cysteine to the phenylalanine. Only the CDR3 DNA stays, 45 bases, in frame from base 1.

No patient had received any treatment before thyroid surgery. Patient clinical samples collected from about 2012 to 2019 were retrospectively analysed using T-cell receptor beta sequencing. Worth noting for this clone: It lacks a known antigen. Base quality data are lacking; no much larger clone is found one base away.

The chain is assembled from TRBV6-1 and TRBJ2-1; confidence is insufficient to name the D gene. Sequenced material: blood. This TCR derives from a female donor with papillary thyroid cancer or a benign thyroid nodule (not recorded which). Some clones in this sample may be carry-over from other donors' samples. This receptor carries the CDR3 CASSPTLEAYNEQFF. The DNA sequence is as follows: TGTGCCAGCAGTCCAACCCTAGAAGCCTACAATGAGCAGTTCTTC.